What follows describes a single TCR beta chain. No antigen is known for it. This sample is drawn from a study of OX40 agonist ivuxolimab in advanced cancers. TCRdb's table, derived via immunoSEQ multiplex PCR, lists solely in-frame clones and lacks some. The repertoire holds over 100,000 clones, with roughly 91% as singletons. Broader study findings: Averaged across samples, CD8+ T cells carried more expanded clones than CD4+ did. Low normalized T-cell clonal expansion also characterized some of the nonresponders.

The receptor comes from an adult with an advanced solid tumor such as melanoma, head and neck, liver or kidney cancer. The sample consisted of CD4+ or CD8+ T cells sorted from blood, taken in a trial of the OX40 agonist ivuxolimab.

The CDR3 sequence: CASSSRASNYGYTF. In DNA form, the CDR3 reads TGTGCCAGCAGCTCGAGGGCCTCAAACTATGGCTACACCTTC. The chain combines TRBV11-1 with TRBJ1-2; D unclear. Germline V CDR1 and CDR2: SGHAT, FQDESV (reference sequence). This CDR3 is built from 14 residues. Trimming took 4 bases from V and 2 from J, leaving 11 bases between them.